This TCR beta chain comes out of a study of shared clonotypes between healthy human individuals (TCRdb year 2020). Concerning the study at large: The cohort included three men and a couple of women between 18 and 49 years of age. To estimate repertoire size and how much clonotype sharing occurs between individuals, the study deeply sequenced the blood TCR repertoires of several healthy adults. Leukapheresis yielded between about 0.9 and 9 billion PBMCs per donor. Different laboratories and diverse techniques were used to prepare libraries and sequence TCR repertoires, to increase sequencing depth and limit assay-specific biases. For each donor, three plates each were used for CD4 naive and CD4 memory, two plates were used for CD8 naive, and one plate was used for CD8 memory. Results and caveats for the whole study, not just this receptor: Compared with non-shared clonotypes, the clonotypes found in all four sorted-subset donors had higher generation probabilities. Because the study included a small number of donors, the genetic and exposure-history diversity represented was limited. Even with the large sequencing depth, rarefaction of the sorted-subset datasets indicated that sequencing was incomplete. Pairwise subsampling indicated that sequencing depth was expected to affect the degree of clonotype sharing among donors. Naive subsets generally had larger estimated clonotype richness than memory subsets. About 5% of naive CD4, 3.5% of naive CD8, roughly 2.4% of memory CD4, and around 0.4% of memory CD8 clonotypes were shared across several donors. Only blood was sampled, and tissue TCR repertoires likely differ from those in blood.

TCR CDR3 regions were amplified from genomic DNA by multiplex PCR using the deep immunoSEQ assay. Extracted genomic DNA from each cell subset was spread evenly across all wells of several immunoSEQ 96-well plates, with each plate serving as a replicate. For sorted subsets, about 220 ng of genomic DNA, equivalent to roughly 33,000 T cell genomes, went into each replicate PCR. The purified libraries were quantified using a Qubit 3.0 fluorometer, sized with a Bioanalyzer 2100, and then quantified again using the KAPA Library Quantification kit. Each immunoSEQ 96-well plate was sequenced on its own single-read 150-cycle Illumina NextSeq 550 flow cell. The published analysis was carried out like this. Because the immunoSEQ output included only junctional sequences and no quality scores, the filtering could not be the same as the filtering used for full-length reads. To assign V/J genes and CDR3, sequences were annotated against IMGT germline references using PyIR, a Python wrapper for IgBLAST v1.9. Any read was removed if the V/J assignment was weak (E-value above 1e-6), the CDR3 was missing, or the read contained stop codons, out-of-frame junctions, or ambiguous translated residues. V3J clonotypes were defined as sequences sharing an identical inferred V gene, J gene, and CDR3 amino acid sequence. To compute the percentage overlap between repertoires, the number of shared unique clonotypes was divided by the size of the smaller repertoire. Richness of each repertoire was evaluated using RTK rarefaction, the Chao1 estimator, and Recon v2.1 estimates of unobserved clonotypes. Generation probabilities for all TCRbeta clonotypes obtained by the gDNA method from a handful of donors were computed using OLGA. TCRdb mirrors the immuneACCESS table, restricted to in-frame sequences. Some clones are absent from its copies; in checked studies, under half trace to an unresolved V gene, and the reason for the others is unknown. D and trimming come from the DNA, and the V and J calls and clone size come from that table. This sample has about 2.1 million clones in its table, and just under 95% of those were observed once. The ten largest clones add up to over 1.5% of the sample.

Comments on this clone: Its antigen is unknown. Per-base quality was not reported, and no clone a single base away is much larger than it.

From its cysteine to its phenylalanine, the CDR3 spans 14 amino acids. This entry keeps only the CDR3 DNA: 42 bases, framed from base 1. V is cut back by 4 bases and J by 4 bases, with 8 bases in the junction unmatched. Via the germline V gene (reference sequence), CDR1 is SGHNT and CDR2 YYREEE. CD8 naive samples were obtained by positive selection for CCR7 among CD45RO-negative cells, yielding a CD45RA+CCR7+ population from which TemRA cells were excluded. Healthy HIV-negative adults with no recently reported acute infections or vaccinations were included as donors. Every donor was a Caucasian adult living in Nashville, Tennessee, USA. Blood was collected by leukapheresis, and PBMCs were isolated by Ficoll-Histopaque density gradient centrifugation and then cryopreserved in liquid nitrogen vapor phase. Analytical flow cytometry was used to check the purity and quantity of each magnetically sorted T cell population. Genomic DNA was isolated from every sorted fraction and measured by UV absorbance on a Nanodrop 2000c.

The sequenced material came from naive CD8+ T cells from PBMCs. The cell subset or site label, read with the paper, signifies: CD45RA+CCR7+. This sequence originates from a young man in good health. Some clones in this sample may be carry-over from other donors' samples. The chain was built from TRBV5-4 and TRBJ2-7; 7 junctional bases match TRBD2. The CDR3 loop reads CASSLGGSRYEQYF. The nucleotides are TGTGCCAGCAGCCTGGGGGGGAGTCGGTACGAGCAGTACTTC.